The clone carrying this T cell receptor (beta chain) occurred many times. For the second PCR, which ran for about 7 to 11 cycles, a sample-barcoded 5' primer and a J-beta primer mix were used. Using its own MiXCR run on the 5' RACE reads, TCRdb lists one record per CDR3 protein. The sample consists of approximately 960,000 distinct CDR3 sequences, approximately 32% of them appearing once. CDR3 size: 16 residues. Germline V gene lookup returns CDR1 SGHTA and CDR2 FQGTGA. Trimming removed 5 bases from V and 5 bases from J; junction bases left unmatched: 9. This sample stems from a study of blood T cells in healthy people across ages. The same data also contributed to another study, on T cells of mothers and their children.

The sample was blood. The source is a woman between 40 and 50 years old in good health. The rearrangement uses TRBV7-3 and TRBJ2-3, with 11 bases lining up with TRBD2. This CDR3 is CASSHRLAGGGDTQYF. The DNA for the CDR3 is TGTGCCAGCAGCCATCGGCTAGCGGGGGGAGGAGATACGCAGTATTTT.